Each of the 3 T cell receptor beta chains below was sequenced from the same sample in a study of blood T cells in healthy people across ages. A second PCR, run for roughly 7 to 12 cycles, used a sample-barcoded 5' primer plus a J-beta primer mix. Via MiXCR, TCRdb re-called the 5' RACE reads, giving one row per CDR3 protein. Of about a million distinct CDR3 sequences listed, just over 50% are singletons. The specimen was blood. These receptors were taken from a woman aged 55-69 years in good health.

The chain couples TRBV10-3 to TRBJ1-2, with no clear D. In germline, CDR1 is ENHRY, CDR2 SYGVKD. The CDR3 runs 10 residues. Trimming took off 6 bases at V and 6 bases at J, with 5 bases between the two ends. This chain's CDR3 is CAIRNNGYTF. CDR3 DNA sequence: TGTGCCATCAGGAACAATGGCTACACCTTC.

This clonotype turned up a few times. This chain links TRBV29-1 with TRBJ2-7, with D possibly TRBD1 on 7 matching bases. Germline V gene lookup returns CDR1 SQVTM and CDR2 ANQGSEA. With 5 bases removed from V and 0 bases from J, the gap between germline ends came to 20 bases. The CDR3 consists of 16 residues. The CDR3 is CSVQGGQGGPSYEQYF. The CDR3 DNA sequence: TGCAGCGTTCAAGGGGGCCAGGGGGGACCCTCCTACGAGCAGTACTTC.

The chain carries TRBV7-8 and TRBJ2-7, with D uncertain. The J call may be incorrect, as the DNA end agrees better with TRBJ2-5. The CDR3 has 14 amino acids. Germline CDR1 and CDR2: SGHVS and FQNEAQ. CDR3 in amino acids: CASSLAWVEETQYF. The CDR3, as DNA: TGTGCCAGCAGCTTAGCGTGGGTCGAAGAGACCCAGTACTTC.